A selection of T cell receptor beta chains follows, all from one sample in a study of cytomegalovirus exposure and HLA in healthy donors. Profiling relied on immunoSEQ multiplex PCR, and the TCRdb table lists in-frame clones only, not all of them. Here the sample spans some 90,000 clones, roughly 79% being singletons. Sequenced input: PBMCs. These receptors were obtained from a female donor in good health and CMV-seronegative. The CDR3 runs from the conserved cysteine through the conserved F or W. D genes are given only for firm matches. A clone size is listed for some rows: how often the clone was seen (once, few, many), or a class if it is expanded.

J gene,clone size,V gene,D gene,CDR3 protein,CDR3 DNA
TRBJ1-5,-,TRBV7-9,-,CASSQGGLGNQPQHF,TGTGCCAGCAGCCAAGGAGGTCTCGGGAATCAGCCCCAGCATTTT
TRBJ2-7,-,TRBV5-6,TRBD2,CASSRPTSETYEQYF,TGTGCCAGCAGCCGGCCGACTAGCGAAACCTACGAGCAGTACTTC
TRBJ2-7,-,TRBV5-1,-,CASSLAPETGEQYF,TGCGCCAGCAGCTTGGCCCCGGAAACGGGAGAGCAGTACTTC
TRBJ2-5,-,TRBV5-1,-,CASSLASRTGRGETQYF,TGCGCCAGCAGCTTGGCCTCCCGGACAGGGAGGGGGGAGACCCAGTACTTC
TRBJ2-3,-,TRBV6-5,TRBD2,CASSYSGSSLPDTQYF,TGTGCCAGCAGTTATAGCGGGAGCAGCCTTCCAGATACGCAGTATTTT
TRBJ2-5,-,TRBV7-6,TRBD1,CASSLNPGQQETQYF,TGTGCCAGCAGCTTAAACCCGGGACAGCAAGAGACCCAGTACTTC
TRBJ2-1,few,TRBV28,TRBD2,CASTETSGRYNEQFF,TGTGCCAGCACCGAAACTAGCGGACGCTACAATGAGCAGTTCTTC
TRBJ2-7,few,TRBV18,-,CASSPPFGFPTYEQYF,TGTGCCAGCTCACCACCGTTCGGTTTTCCAACCTACGAGCAGTACTTC
TRBJ1-2,-,TRBV7-9,-,CASSLGTREGYTF,TGCGCCAGCAGCTTAGGGACCAGGGAAGGCTACACCTTC
TRBJ2-1,-,TRBV5-1,TRBD2,CASSLTSGSRFF,TGCGCCAGCAGCTTGACTAGCGGCTCAAGATTCTTC
TRBJ2-1,once,TRBV13,TRBD2,CASSLGLAQPAGEQFF,TGTGCCAGCAGCCTAGGACTAGCCCAACCTGCGGGTGAGCAGTTCTTC
TRBJ2-5,-,TRBV4-3,-,CASSQASGSLETQYF,TGCGCCAGCAGCCAAGCAAGCGGATCCTTGGAGACCCAGTACTTC
TRBJ2-4,-,TRBV28,-,CASSNWAQAKNIQYF,TGTGCCAGCAGCAATTGGGCTCAAGCCAAAAACATTCAGTACTTC
TRBJ2-1,-,TRBV6-5,TRBD2,CASSSGTSGGRGEQFF,TGTGCCAGCAGTTCCGGGACTAGCGGGGGGAGGGGGGAGCAGTTCTTC
TRBJ2-1,few,TRBV19,TRBD2,CASSVRDYYNEQFF,TGTGCCAGTAGCGTCCGGGACTACTACAATGAGCAGTTCTTC
TRBJ1-1,few,TRBV28,TRBD1,CASSLTGGDGTEAFF,TGTGCCAGCAGTTTGACAGGGGGCGATGGCACTGAAGCTTTCTTT
TRBJ1-1,few,TRBV7-9,-,CASSSQGGGGTEAFF,TGTGCCAGCAGCTCCCAGGGAGGGGGAGGGACTGAAGCTTTCTTT
TRBJ2-5,once,TRBV19,-,CASSNGLFGTETQYF,TGTGCCAGTAGTAACGGACTATTCGGGACAGAGACCCAGTACTTC
TRBJ2-7,-,TRBV7-8,TRBD2,CASSTLAGTSGTAYEQYF,TGTGCCAGCAGCACACTCGCCGGGACTAGCGGGACTGCTTACGAGCAGTACTTC
TRBJ1-5,-,TRBV19,TRBD1,CASMAGGGQPQHF,TGTGCCAGTATGGCAGGGGGAGGTCAGCCCCAGCATTTT
TRBJ2-3,-,TRBV9,TRBD1,CASSPREGGERDTQYF,TGTGCCAGCAGCCCCAGGGAAGGGGGCGAAAGAGATACGCAGTATTTT